The 21 T cell receptor beta chains given below trace back to one sample, sequenced in a study of metastatic and nonmetastatic thyroid tumors. TCRdb reanalyzed the PCR reads with MiXCR. In the table there are about 22,000 clones, 36% of which are singletons. No patient received treatment before thyroid surgery. The sequencing input was blood. The receptors originated from a male donor with papillary thyroid cancer or a benign thyroid nodule (not recorded which). Some clones in this sample may be carry-over from other donors' samples.

V and J are TRBV4-1 and TRBJ2-3; 8 bases are a match to TRBD2. Losses at the gene ends were 1 base for V and 6 bases for J; bases not matched to a gene: 3. CDR1 MGHRA and CDR2 YSYEKL come from the germline V gene. The CDR3 has 14 residues. The CDR3 is CASSQGTSRDTQYF. The CDR3 DNA follows: TGCGCCAGCAGCCAAGGGACTAGCCGGGATACGCAGTATTTT.

This clone was recorded once. This chain uses TRBV13 with TRBJ2-7; D is uncertain. This CDR3 has 15 amino acids. V was cut by 2 bases and J by 0 bases, with 11 bases left in between. Germline V gene sequence: CDR1 PRHDT, CDR2 FYEKMQ (reference sequence). DNA of the CDR3: TGTGCCAGCAGCTTATTTACTCAAAGCTCCTACGAGCAGTACTTC. It is translated as CASSLFTQSSYEQYF.

V and J are TRBV5-4 and TRBJ1-2, with TRBD1 matching 8 bases. Germline V lookup: CDR1 SGHNT, CDR2 YYREEE (reference sequence). The CDR3 totals 15 residues. The V gene end was trimmed by 2 bases and the J gene end by 6 bases; junction bases not matched to a gene: 9. The CDR3: CASSLPDRGRHGYTF. The CDR3 nucleotides read TGTGCCAGCAGCTTACCTGACAGGGGAAGACATGGCTACACCTTC.

V usage is TRBV13 and J usage is TRBJ2-3; D may be TRBD1 or TRBD2 (5 bases each). Germline lookup yields CDR1 PRHDT and CDR2 FYEKMQ (reference sequence). The CDR3 has 19 residues. V was trimmed by 4 bases and J by 0 bases, leaving 23 bases between them. The chain's CDR3 is CASSSIPFTGTESTDTQYF. The CDR3 DNA reads TGTGCCAGCAGCTCCATTCCATTTACCGGGACGGAGAGCACAGATACGCAGTATTTT.

This clone is termed medium-sized. The chain has TRBV5-8 and TRBJ1-5; no clear D. The CDR3 spans 15 residues. Germline V gene data show CDR1 as SGHTS and CDR2 as YDEGEE. Trimming removed 1 base from V and 3 bases from J, with 11 bases in between. CDR3 sequence: CASSLSWQNNQPQHF. The DNA of the CDR3 is TGTGCCAGCAGCTTGTCTTGGCAGAACAATCAGCCCCAGCATTTT. Full variable domain (rest looked up from reference TRBV5-8 and TRBJ1-5): EAGVTQSPTHLIKTRGQQATLRCSPISGHTSVYWYQQALGLGLQFLLWYDEGEERNRGNFPPRFSGRQFPNYSSELNVNALELEDSALYLCASSLSWQNNQPQHFGDGTRLSIL.

This clone has just a few counts. One junction end does not reproduce the germline sequence, and a read error may be involved. The gene calls are TRBV6-2 or TRBV6-3 and TRBJ1-1; D unresolved. Germline V CDR1 and CDR2: MNHEY, SVGEGT. The CDR3 is 13 residues long. This chain's CDR3 is CASSPSVNTESFF. The CDR3 DNA reads as TGTGCCAGCAGCCCCTCTGTGAACACTGAATCTTTCTTT.

The chain carries TRBV12-3 or TRBV12-4 and TRBJ1-5; 7 positions agree with TRBD1. This CDR3 contains 15 residues. Trimming at V came to 5 bases and at J to 3 bases, leaving 7 bases not matched to a gene. For the CDR3, the DNA is TGTGCCAGCAGTCCATGGGGACAGAACAATCAGCCCCAGCATTTT. Protein product: CASSPWGQNNQPQHF.

The J gene is TRBJ2-7, the V gene TRBV4-2, with no clear D. The CDR3 sequence is 14 residues long. CDR1 LGHNA and CDR2 YNFKEQ come from the germline V gene. The V gene lost 2 bases and the J gene lost 0 bases, with 8 bases spanning the gap. CDR3: CASSQQQNSYEQYF. In DNA, the CDR3 is TGTGCCAGCAGCCAACAACAGAACTCCTACGAGCAGTACTTC.

In its sample, this clone is medium-sized. The CDR3 nucleotides are TGTGCCAGCAGCTTGTGGCGGAGGAACACTGAAGCTTTCTTT. It yields the protein CASSLWRRNTEAFF. The J gene is TRBJ1-1, the V gene TRBV5-6, with unresolved D. Trimming removed 1 base from V and 1 base from J, with 8 bases in between. Germline V gene sequence: CDR1 SGHDT, CDR2 YYEEEE. The CDR3 contains 14 residues.

The V gene is TRBV6-1, the J gene TRBJ1-2, with TRBD1 matching 12 bases. The CDR3 has 14 amino acids. Germline V gene sequence: CDR1 MNHNS, CDR2 SASEGT. After removal of 5 bases from V and 6 bases from J, the junction contained 4 bases not matched to a gene. The CDR3 DNA sequence: TGTGCCAGCAGTACGGGACAGGGGGCGGATGGCTACACCTTC. Amino acids: CASSTGQGADGYTF.

In its sample, this clone was seen a few times. This chain links TRBV11-2 with TRBJ1-1; D gene ambiguous. The CDR3 is made up of 16 amino acids. Germline V CDR1 and CDR2: SGHAT, FQNNGV. V lost 1 base and J 5 bases, leaving 17 bases between the germline ends. CDR3: CASSLVRSVVGTEAFF. In DNA form, the CDR3 reads TGTGCCAGCAGCTTAGTACGGTCGGTGGTCGGGACTGAAGCTTTCTTT.

This clone was found many times. This sequence joins TRBV30 and TRBJ2-7, with 10 bases aligning to TRBD1. Germline V gene lookup returns CDR1 GTSNPN and CDR2 SVGIG (reference sequence). This CDR3 has 14 amino acids. Trimming cost V 0 bases and J 6 bases; bases outside gene matches: 5. In nucleotides, the CDR3 is TGTGCCTGGAGTGTATGGGACAGGGGTGGCGAGCAGTACTTC. Its translation is CAWSVWDRGGEQYF.

This clone was recorded only once. CDR3 coding DNA: TGTGCCAGCAGCGCCCGACAGGGGCACACCGGGGAGCTGTTTTTT. It translates to CASSARQGHTGELFF. The chain uses TRBV11-3 and TRBJ2-2; 8 nucleotides line up with TRBD1. This CDR3 region has 15 residues. The V gene end was trimmed by 5 bases and the J gene end by 3 bases; junction bases not matched to a gene: 5. The germline V gene encodes CDR1 SGHNT and CDR2 YENEEA.

This clone ranks as medium-sized. The CDR3 protein is CASGIGQGADTQYF. The CDR3 coding sequence is TGTGCTAGTGGTATAGGACAGGGAGCTGATACGCAGTATTTT. V usage is TRBV12-5 and J usage is TRBJ2-3; 8 positions agree with TRBD1. V lost 5 bases, J lost 6 bases, and 7 bases stayed unmatched. The germline CDR1 and CDR2 sequences are LGHNT and FRNRAP. CDR3 length: 14 amino acids.

In its sample, this clone was seen a few times. V is TRBV7-2 and J is TRBJ2-7; 8 positions agree with TRBD1. The germline gives CDR1 SGHTA, CDR2 FQGNSA. The CDR3 totals 14 residues. V shed 5 bases, J shed 6 bases, and the junction held 9 bases outside the gene matches. For the CDR3, the DNA is TGTGCCAGCAGCACCCGAGGACAGGGTGGCGAGCAGTACTTC. Translation: CASSTRGQGGEQYF.

This clone has ten or more counts. The V gene is TRBV6-2 or TRBV6-3, the J gene TRBJ1-5, with D hard to call. The CDR3 spans 14 residues. Germline loops: CDR1 MNHEY, CDR2 SVGEGT. Trimming left V 4 bases short and J 5 bases short, with 12 bases between. The CDR3 protein is CASSFPGRDQPQHF. Here the CDR3 DNA reads TGTGCCAGCAGTTTCCCAGGACGGGATCAGCCCCAGCATTTT.

There are a few counts of this clone. The gene calls are TRBV28 and TRBJ2-3; D not certain. The germline gives CDR1 MDHEN, CDR2 SYDVKM. The ends were cut back, 6 bases at V and 5 bases at J, with 12 bases in the middle. This CDR3 region has 13 residues. The CDR3 DNA follows: TGTGCCAGCAGCCGCCTCCAGCAAGATACGCAGTATTTT. This translates into CASSRLQQDTQYF.

The gene calls are TRBV5-6 and TRBJ2-7, with TRBD1 as a possible D gene (6 bases). This CDR3 is 14 amino acids long. V was pared by 4 bases and J by 0 bases, with 11 bases between. Germline CDR1 SGHDT, CDR2 YYEEEE. The DNA for the CDR3 is TGTGCCAGCAGCGCTCCGGGACACTCCTACGAGCAGTACTTC. Protein sequence: CASSAPGHSYEQYF.

This clone was found a few times. The chain recombines TRBV6-2 or TRBV6-3 with TRBJ2-7; 7 bases map to TRBD2. Germline CDR1 is MNHEY and CDR2 is SVGEGT. The CDR3 runs to 15 residues. J lost 2 bases, V lost 6 bases, and 10 bases had no gene match. The CDR3 loop is CASRTGAGRTYEQYF. Here the CDR3 DNA reads TGTGCCAGCAGAACGGGAGCGGGAAGAACCTACGAGCAGTACTTC.

This clone occurred many times. V and J are TRBV7-6 and TRBJ2-1; 9 bases are shared with TRBD2. Losses at the gene ends were 3 bases for V and 8 bases for J; bases not matched to a gene: 5. The CDR3 runs to 14 residues. From germline, CDR1 is SGHVS and CDR2 FNYEAQ. CDR3 in DNA: TGTGCCAGCAGCTTGTCTAGCGGGAACTATGAGCAGTTCTTC. Translation gives CASSLSSGNYEQFF.

This sequence joins TRBV11-2 and TRBJ2-1, with D maybe TRBD1 (5 bases). CDR1 and CDR2 (germline): SGHAT, FQNNGV. The CDR3 is 17 amino acids. V was cut by 4 bases and J by 2 bases, with 18 bases left in between. CDR3 residues: CASSSLGSQGTYNEQFF. CDR3 DNA sequence: TGTGCCAGCAGCTCCCTGGGTTCGCAGGGAACCTACAATGAGCAGTTCTTC.